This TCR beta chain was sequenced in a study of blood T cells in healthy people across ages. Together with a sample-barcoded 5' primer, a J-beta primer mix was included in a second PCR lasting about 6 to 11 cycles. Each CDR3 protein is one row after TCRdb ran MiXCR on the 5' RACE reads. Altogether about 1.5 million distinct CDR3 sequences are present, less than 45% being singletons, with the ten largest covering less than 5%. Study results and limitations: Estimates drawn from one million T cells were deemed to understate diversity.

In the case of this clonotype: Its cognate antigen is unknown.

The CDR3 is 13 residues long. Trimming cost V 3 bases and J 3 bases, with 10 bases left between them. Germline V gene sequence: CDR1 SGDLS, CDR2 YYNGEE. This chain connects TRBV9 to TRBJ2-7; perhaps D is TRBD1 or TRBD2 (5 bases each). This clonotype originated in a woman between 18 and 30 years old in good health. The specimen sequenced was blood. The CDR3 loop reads CASSAEGLYEQYF. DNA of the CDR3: TGTGCCAGCAGCGCCGAGGGGCTCTACGAGCAGTACTTC.